One sample yielded the 25 T cell receptor beta chains listed below, sequenced in a study of blood T cell repertoires in COVID-19. Profiling relied on immunoSEQ multiplex PCR, and the TCRdb table lists in-frame clones only, not all of them. The top ten hold about 1.7% of the sample, which has 350,000 to 450,000 clones, roughly 91% seen once. Sequencing was carried out using PBMCs or T cells enriched from blood (not recorded which). Receptors originate from a woman in her twenties or thirties who had recovered from COVID-19.

The rearrangement joins TRBV2 to TRBJ2-1; TRBD2 matches 11 bases. Germline V gene sequence: CDR1 SNHLY, CDR2 FYNNEI. J gave up 10 bases and V 5 bases, and 10 bases lay outside the gene matches. This CDR3 comprises 15 residues. CDR3 sequence (DNA): TGTGCCAGCAGTCCTACTAGCGGGGGCATTTACGAGCAGTTCTTC. This codes for CASSPTSGGIYEQFF.

This clone appeared once. This chain links TRBV5-1 with TRBJ2-5, with D perhaps matching TRBD2 (6 bases). The germline gives CDR1 SGHRS, CDR2 YFSETQ. CDR3 length equals 16 residues. Deletions cut 0 bases from V and 4 bases from J, with 16 bases between. The CDR3 spells CASSLVVAGWGETQYF. As DNA, the CDR3 is TGCGCCAGCAGCTTGGTCGTCGCGGGGTGGGGAGAGACCCAGTACTTC.

The chain carries TRBV5-1 and TRBJ1-3, with TRBD1 identical over 12 bases. V was pared by 3 bases and J by 2 bases, with 3 bases of the junction left unmatched. Germline lookup yields CDR1 SGHRS and CDR2 YFSETQ. The CDR3 has 16 amino acids. The CDR3 DNA is TGCGCCAGCAGCTCGGGACAGGGGGCGACTGGAAACACCATATATTTT. Protein product: CASSSGQGATGNTIYF.

Written as DNA, the CDR3 is TGTGCCAGCACGACAGGGCCGGTGATCACTGAAGCTTTCTTT. Its translation: CASTTGPVITEAFF. The V and J genes are TRBV5-8 and TRBJ1-1, with TRBD1 identical over 7 bases. Trimming took 6 bases from V and 4 from J; bases not matched to a gene: 9. The CDR3 extends over 14 amino acids. Germline values: CDR1 SGHTS, CDR2 YDEGEE.

The rearrangement links TRBV28 to TRBJ1-5, with 8 bases fitting TRBD1. The CDR3 has 15 residues. The V gene end was trimmed by 3 bases and the J gene end by 6 bases; junction bases not matched to a gene: 7. The V gene's germline CDR1 is MDHEN and CDR2 SYDVKM. The CDR3 protein is CASSFAGGSTQPQHF. The CDR3 DNA follows: TGTGCCAGCAGTTTTGCAGGGGGCTCTACTCAGCCCCAGCATTTT.

The DNA of the CDR3 is TGTGCCACCAGCAGAGGACTAGCGGACCCCTCCTACAATGAGCAGTTCTTC. Translating it yields CATSRGLADPSYNEQFF. The V and J genes are TRBV15 and TRBJ2-1; 9 nucleotides agree with TRBD2. Germline CDR1 reads LNHNV; CDR2 reads YYDKDF (reference sequence). J was trimmed by 0 bases and V by 1 base; bases with no gene match: 4. This CDR3 has 17 residues.

The rearrangement uses TRBV15 and TRBJ2-7, with TRBD1 as a possible D gene (6 bases). This CDR3 has 15 residues. Germline CDR1 is LNHNV and CDR2 is YYDKDF (reference sequence). V lost 0 bases, J lost 4 bases, and 13 bases lay in between. The CDR3 coding sequence is TGTGCCACCAGCAGAGATTCTGGGGGCGGATACGAGCAGTACTTC. Its translation is CATSRDSGGGYEQYF.

V is TRBV19 and J is TRBJ1-5; no clear D gene. The V gene's germline CDR1 is LNHDA and CDR2 SQIVND (reference sequence). The CDR3 consists of 16 residues. Trimming took 5 bases from V and 4 from J, leaving 18 bases between them. CDR3 coding DNA: TGTGCCAGTAGTCCCTCCCTTTCCGGGTGGAATCAGCCCCAGCATTTT. This codes for CASSPSLSGWNQPQHF.

The gene calls are TRBV11-3 and TRBJ2-5; D not resolved. Trimming removed 1 base from V and 5 bases from J, with 11 bases in between. CDR3 size: 14 residues. The germline V gene has CDR1 SGHNT and CDR2 YENEEA. Written as DNA, the CDR3 is TGTGCCAGCAGCTTAGGGGCAGCTGTTGAGACCCAGTACTTC. It yields the protein CASSLGAAVETQYF.

This clone occurred once. This rearrangement joins TRBV6-5 to TRBJ1-5; the match to TRBD1 covers 7 bases. The CDR3 loop spans 14 amino acids. Unmatched junction bases numbered 3, after V lost 5 bases and J lost 2 bases. Per the germline V gene, CDR1 is MNHEY and CDR2 is SVGAGI. CDR3 protein: CASSNTGGNQPQHF. In DNA form, the CDR3 reads TGTGCCAGCAGTAATACAGGGGGCAATCAGCCCCAGCATTTT.

The table lists this clone with a few counts. This sequence joins TRBV7-9 and TRBJ1-1; 8 bases are shared with TRBD1. This CDR3 is built from 13 residues. Trimming took 1 base from V and 10 from J; bases not matched to a gene: 5. Germline assignment: CDR1 SEHNR and CDR2 FQNEAQ (reference sequence). This CDR3 reads CASSLGQGLGAFF. CDR3 sequence (DNA): TGTGCCAGCAGCTTAGGACAGGGGTTAGGAGCTTTCTTT.

This chain links TRBV30 with TRBJ2-2, with TRBD2 matching over 8 bases. CDR1 is GTSNPN, CDR2 SVGIG, per germline (reference sequence). The CDR3 totals 16 residues. The V gene end was trimmed by 4 bases and the J gene end by 6 bases; junction bases not matched to a gene: 13. The CDR3 DNA reads as TGTGCCTGGAACCAACGGGGGGGCTTAGGGCCCGGGGAGCTGTTTTTT. This sequence encodes CAWNQRGGLGPGELFF.

This sequence joins TRBV5-1 and TRBJ1-6, with D tentatively TRBD1 (6 bases). The CDR3 runs 18 residues. Germline CDR1 SGHRS, CDR2 YFSETQ. Trimming left V 0 bases short and J 7 bases short, with 20 bases between. The CDR3 nucleotides read TGCGCCAGCAGCTTGGCCGCGGGGGGCTCGTCTTGGAATTCACCCCTCCACTTT. Protein sequence: CASSLAAGGSSWNSPLHF.

This chain connects TRBV28 to TRBJ2-7; TRBD2 aligns across 14 bases. The CDR3 extends over 16 amino acids. Germline loops: CDR1 MDHEN, CDR2 SYDVKM. Germline trimming cut 4 bases from V and 6 bases from J; bases unmatched to any gene: 8. The CDR3 region is CASSWGLAGEWGEQYF. DNA of the CDR3: TGTGCCAGCAGTTGGGGACTAGCGGGAGAATGGGGCGAGCAGTACTTC.

The chain combines TRBV7-9 with TRBJ2-2, with TRBD2 matching 9 bases. Trimming removed 2 bases from V and 4 bases from J; junction bases left unmatched: 5. This CDR3 is 16 amino acids long. Germline CDR1 SEHNR, CDR2 FQNEAQ (reference sequence). CDR3 sequence: CASSLWREGPTGELFF. CDR3 sequence (DNA): TGTGCCAGCAGCTTATGGCGGGAGGGCCCCACCGGGGAGCTGTTTTTT. The full variable domain, its missing parts supplied by reference TRBV7-9 and TRBJ2-2, is DTGVSQNPRHKITKRGQNVTFRCDPISEHNRLYWYRQTLGQGPEFLTYFQNEAQLEKSRLLSDRFSAERPKGSFSTLEIQRTEQGDSAMYLCASSLWREGPTGELFFGEGSRLTVL.

The chain combines TRBV11-1 with TRBJ1-1, with D possibly TRBD1 on 6 matching bases. The germline V gene has CDR1 SGHAT and CDR2 FQDESV (reference sequence). The V end was cut by 2 bases, the J end by 1 base, with 14 bases between. The CDR3 has 16 residues. The CDR3 DNA follows: TGTGCCAGCAGCTTACGGGCAGGGGTACGGAACACTGAAGCTTTCTTT. The encoded protein is CASSLRAGVRNTEAFF.

V gene TRBV19 combines with J gene TRBJ1-5, with 9 bases lining up with TRBD1. The CDR3 is 15 amino acids. Germline V gene lookup returns CDR1 LNHDA and CDR2 SQIVND (reference sequence). V gave up 9 bases and J gave up 2 bases; unmatched junction bases: 8. CDR3 sequence (DNA): TGTGCCAGCCGGTCCTGGACAGGGGGCAATCAGCCCCAGCATTTT. It yields the protein CASRSWTGGNQPQHF.

The V call is TRBV13, the J call TRBJ2-3; 9 nucleotides match TRBD2. The trim removed 4 bases at V and 2 bases at J, leaving 13 bases unmatched. The CDR3 consists of 18 residues. Germline CDR1 PRHDT, CDR2 FYEKMQ (reference sequence). CDR3 sequence: CASSSSGTSGPHTDTQYF. DNA for the CDR3: TGTGCCAGCAGCTCTAGCGGAACTAGCGGGCCTCACACAGATACGCAGTATTTT.

The table lists this clone with a count of one. V usage is TRBV19 and J usage is TRBJ1-5; D gene ambiguous. V was cut by 3 bases and J by 7 bases, with 13 bases left in between. CDR1 is LNHDA and CDR2 is SQIVND in the germline V gene (reference sequence). This CDR3 contains 14 residues. CDR3: CASSIRAEGQPQHF. CDR3 nucleotide sequence: TGTGCCAGTAGTATCCGGGCGGAGGGCCAGCCCCAGCATTTT.

This CDR3 is CASSCGTGYGYTF. CDR3 nucleotides: TGTGCCAGCAGTTGTGGGACAGGCTATGGCTACACCTTC. The chain links TRBV7-3 to TRBJ1-2, with 8 bases aligning to TRBD1. CDR1 is SGHTA and CDR2 is FQGTGA in the germline V gene. The trim removed 6 bases at V and 4 bases at J, leaving 4 bases unmatched. This CDR3 is 13 amino acids long.

DNA for the CDR3: TGTGCCAGCAGGCTGGACAGGGCCGGGGAGCTGTTTTTT. Translation: CASRLDRAGELFF. The chain uses TRBV7-3 and TRBJ2-2; TRBD1 matches 8 bases. CDR3 length equals 13 residues. V shed 6 bases and J 6 bases; nucleotides not matched to a gene: 3. Germline V lookup: CDR1 SGHTA, CDR2 FQGTGA.

The chain recombines TRBV6-5 with TRBJ2-1; 9 bases agree with TRBD2. Germline trimming cut 7 bases from V and 5 bases from J; bases unmatched to any gene: 6. Germline-derived CDR1 and CDR2 are MNHEY and SVGAGI. The CDR3 extends over 14 amino acids. This chain's CDR3 is CASTRGLANNEQFF. The CDR3 region has the DNA TGTGCCAGCACCCGAGGACTAGCGAACAATGAGCAGTTCTTC.

The V and J genes are TRBV18 and TRBJ2-7, with TRBD1 identical over 7 bases. The CDR3 consists of 15 residues. V gave up 3 bases and J gave up 2 bases; unmatched junction bases: 7. Germline V CDR1 and CDR2: KGHSH, LQKENI. The CDR3 nucleotides read TGTGCCAGCTCACCCGTCGTGACAGGGACCTACGAGCAGTACTTC. Translating it yields CASSPVVTGTYEQYF.

The V gene is TRBV5-4, the J gene TRBJ1-5, with D uncertain. The germline V gene has CDR1 SGHNT and CDR2 YYREEE (reference sequence). This CDR3 contains 15 residues. V lost 4 bases, J lost 3 bases, and 14 bases lay in between. CDR3 loop: CASSPGVGANQPQHF. The CDR3 DNA reads as TGTGCCAGCAGCCCCGGGGTGGGCGCCAATCAGCCCCAGCATTTT.

V gene TRBV10-3 combines with J gene TRBJ2-5, with 10 nucleotides matching TRBD2. The germline V gene encodes CDR1 ENHRY and CDR2 SYGVKD. There are 15 residues in the CDR3. The V segment lost 6 bases and the J segment 5 bases; nucleotides outside the gene matches: 9. CDR3 DNA sequence: TGTGCCATCAGAAAAGGAGCGGGAGGGGTGGAGACCCAGTACTTC. Translation gives CAIRKGAGGVETQYF.